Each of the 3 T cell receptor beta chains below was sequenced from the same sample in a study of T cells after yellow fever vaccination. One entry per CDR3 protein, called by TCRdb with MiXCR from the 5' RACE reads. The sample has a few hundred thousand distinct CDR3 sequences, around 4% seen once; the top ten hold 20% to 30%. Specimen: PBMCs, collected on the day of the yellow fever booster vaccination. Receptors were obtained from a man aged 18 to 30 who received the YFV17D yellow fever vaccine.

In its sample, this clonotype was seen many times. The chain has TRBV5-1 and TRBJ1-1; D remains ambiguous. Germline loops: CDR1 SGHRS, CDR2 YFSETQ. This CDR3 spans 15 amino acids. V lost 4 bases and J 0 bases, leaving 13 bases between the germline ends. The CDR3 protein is CASSPMTIMNTEAFF. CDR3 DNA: TGCGCCAGCAGCCCGATGACAATAATGAACACTGAAGCTTTCTTT.

The CDR3, as DNA: TGTGCCAGCAGTTACGGGGCTGTTGCAGATACGCAGTATTTT. Its translation: CASSYGAVADTQYF. The chain is built from TRBV6-5 and TRBJ2-3, with a possible D match to TRBD1 (5 bases). Trimming removed 2 bases at V and 4 bases at J, with 10 bases between. Germline CDR1 is MNHEY and CDR2 is SVGAGI. This CDR3 spans 14 amino acids.

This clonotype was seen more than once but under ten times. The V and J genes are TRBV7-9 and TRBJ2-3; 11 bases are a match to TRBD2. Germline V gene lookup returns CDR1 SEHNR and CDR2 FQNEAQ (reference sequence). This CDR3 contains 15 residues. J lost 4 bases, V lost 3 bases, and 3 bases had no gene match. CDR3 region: CASSFSGGVPDTQYF. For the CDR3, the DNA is TGTGCCAGCAGCTTTAGCGGGGGGGTCCCAGATACGCAGTATTTT.